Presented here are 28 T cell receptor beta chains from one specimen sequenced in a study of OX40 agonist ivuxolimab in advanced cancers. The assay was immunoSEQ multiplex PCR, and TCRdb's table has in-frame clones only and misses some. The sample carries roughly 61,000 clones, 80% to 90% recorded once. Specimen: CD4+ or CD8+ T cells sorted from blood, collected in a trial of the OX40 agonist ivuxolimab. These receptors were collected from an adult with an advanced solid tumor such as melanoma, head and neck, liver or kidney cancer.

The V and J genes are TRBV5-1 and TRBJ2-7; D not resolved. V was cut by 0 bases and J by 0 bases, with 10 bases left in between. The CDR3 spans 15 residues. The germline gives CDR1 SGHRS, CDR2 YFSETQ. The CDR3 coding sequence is TGCGCCAGCAGCTTGGGGGGAATAAGCTCCTACGAGCAGTACTTC. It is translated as CASSLGGISSYEQYF.

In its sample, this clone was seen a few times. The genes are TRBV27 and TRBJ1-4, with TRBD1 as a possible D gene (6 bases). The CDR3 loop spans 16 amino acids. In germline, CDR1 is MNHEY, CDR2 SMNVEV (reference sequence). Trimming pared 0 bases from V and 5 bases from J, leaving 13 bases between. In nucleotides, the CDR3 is TGTGCCAGCAGTTTATCCCCGACAGGAATCAATGAAAAACTGTTTTTT. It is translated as CASSLSPTGINEKLFF.

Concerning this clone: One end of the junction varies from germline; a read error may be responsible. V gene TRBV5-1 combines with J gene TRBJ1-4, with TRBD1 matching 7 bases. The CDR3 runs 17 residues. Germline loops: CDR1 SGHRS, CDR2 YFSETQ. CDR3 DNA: TGCGCCGGCAGCTTGGAGGGAAGGGGGCGTTTGGGTGAAAAACTGTTTTTT. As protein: CAGSLEGRGRLGEKLFF.

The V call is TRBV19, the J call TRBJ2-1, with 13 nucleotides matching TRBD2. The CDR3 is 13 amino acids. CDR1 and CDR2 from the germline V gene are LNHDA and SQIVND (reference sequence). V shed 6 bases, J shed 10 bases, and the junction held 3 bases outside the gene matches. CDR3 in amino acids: CASRTSGGIEQFF. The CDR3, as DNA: TGTGCCAGTAGGACTAGCGGGGGGATAGAGCAGTTCTTC.

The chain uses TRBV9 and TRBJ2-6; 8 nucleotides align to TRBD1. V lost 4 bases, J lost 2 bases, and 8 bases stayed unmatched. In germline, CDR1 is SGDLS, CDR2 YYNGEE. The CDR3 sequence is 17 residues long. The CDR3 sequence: CASSTLGQGPGANVLTF. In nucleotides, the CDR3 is TGTGCCAGCAGCACCCTTGGACAGGGCCCTGGGGCCAACGTCCTGACTTTC.

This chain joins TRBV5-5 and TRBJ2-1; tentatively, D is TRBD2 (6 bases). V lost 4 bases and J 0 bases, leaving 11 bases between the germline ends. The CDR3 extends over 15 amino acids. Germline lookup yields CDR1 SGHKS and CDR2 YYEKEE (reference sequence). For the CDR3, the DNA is TGTGCCAGCAGCCCGGGACTGGGCTCCTACAATGAGCAGTTCTTC. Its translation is CASSPGLGSYNEQFF.

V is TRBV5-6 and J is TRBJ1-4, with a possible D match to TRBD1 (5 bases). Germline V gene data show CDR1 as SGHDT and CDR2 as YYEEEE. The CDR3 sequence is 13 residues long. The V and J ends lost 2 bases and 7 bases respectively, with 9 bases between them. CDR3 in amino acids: CASSFGGGEKLFF. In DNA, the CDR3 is TGTGCCAGCAGCTTTGGGGGAGGTGAAAAACTGTTTTTT.

CDR3 sequence: CASSVRQGGEKLFF. For the CDR3, the DNA is TGTGCCAGCAGCGTGCGACAGGGAGGTGAAAAACTGTTTTTT. The rearrangement links TRBV9 to TRBJ1-4; 7 nucleotides agree with TRBD1. The germline V gene encodes CDR1 SGDLS and CDR2 YYNGEE. CDR3 length: 14 residues. The V segment lost 2 bases and the J segment 7 bases; nucleotides outside the gene matches: 5.

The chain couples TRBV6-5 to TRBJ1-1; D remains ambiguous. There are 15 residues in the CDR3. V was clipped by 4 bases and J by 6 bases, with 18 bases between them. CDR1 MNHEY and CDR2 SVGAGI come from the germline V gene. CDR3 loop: CASSSLGEGEAEAFF. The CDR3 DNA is TGTGCCAGCAGTTCTCTCGGGGAGGGTGAGGCTGAAGCTTTCTTT.

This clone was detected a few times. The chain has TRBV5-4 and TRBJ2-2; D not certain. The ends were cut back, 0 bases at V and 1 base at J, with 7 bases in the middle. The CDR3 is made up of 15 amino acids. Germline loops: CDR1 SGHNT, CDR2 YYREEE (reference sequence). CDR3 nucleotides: TGTGCCAGCAGCTTGGATACAGTGAACACCGGGGAGCTGTTTTTT. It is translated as CASSLDTVNTGELFF.

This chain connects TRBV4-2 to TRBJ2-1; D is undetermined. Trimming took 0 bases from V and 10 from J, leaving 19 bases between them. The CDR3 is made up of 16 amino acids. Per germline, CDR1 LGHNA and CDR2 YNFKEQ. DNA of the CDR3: TGTGCCAGCAGCCAAGATCCGCCAGTCCAGACGAGCGAGCAGTTCTTC. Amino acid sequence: CASSQDPPVQTSEQFF.

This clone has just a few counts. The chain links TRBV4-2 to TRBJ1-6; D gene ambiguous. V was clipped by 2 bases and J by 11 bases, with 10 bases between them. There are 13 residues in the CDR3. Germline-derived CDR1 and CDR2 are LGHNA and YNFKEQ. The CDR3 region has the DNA TGTGCCAGCAGCCAAAATACAGTGACACCCCTCCACTTT. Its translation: CASSQNTVTPLHF.

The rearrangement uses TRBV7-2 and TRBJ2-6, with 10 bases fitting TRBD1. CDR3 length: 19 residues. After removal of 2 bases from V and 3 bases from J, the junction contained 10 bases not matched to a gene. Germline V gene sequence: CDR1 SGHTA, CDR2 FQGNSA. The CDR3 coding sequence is TGTGCCAGCAGCTTACCCGGCGGGACAGGGGACTTTGGGGCCAACGTCCTGACTTTC. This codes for CASSLPGGTGDFGANVLTF.

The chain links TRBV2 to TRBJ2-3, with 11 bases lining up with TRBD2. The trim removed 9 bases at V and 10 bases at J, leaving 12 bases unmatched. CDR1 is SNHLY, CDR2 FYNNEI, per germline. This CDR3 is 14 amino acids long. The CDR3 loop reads CASTPGLAVPAQYF. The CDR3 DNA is TGTGCCAGTACTCCGGGACTAGCGGTTCCGGCGCAGTATTTT.

CDR3 nucleotides: TGTGCCAGCAGCTTAAAATGGGGTGGACAGCACACAGATACGCAGTATTTT. Protein sequence: CASSLKWGGQHTDTQYF. The chain links TRBV7-9 to TRBJ2-3, with TRBD1 as a possible D gene (6 bases). Germline-derived CDR1 and CDR2 are SEHNR and FQNEAQ (reference sequence). Trimming left V 2 bases short and J 2 bases short, with 17 bases between. This CDR3 has 17 amino acids.

Here the CDR3 DNA reads TGTGCCAGCAGCTTACCGGGACAGCTAACCATGTACTTC. Translation gives CASSLPGQLTMYF. V is TRBV7-9 and J is TRBJ2-4; 7 bases match TRBD1. The CDR3 is 13 amino acids. From germline, CDR1 is SEHNR and CDR2 FQNEAQ (reference sequence). Trimming removed 2 bases from V and 15 bases from J; junction bases left unmatched: 10. Using reference TRBV7-9 and TRBJ2-4 for the parts outside the CDR3, the full variable domain is DTGVSQNPRHKITKRGQNVTFRCDPISEHNRLYWYRQTLGQGPEFLTYFQNEAQLEKSRLLSDRFSAERPKGSFSTLEIQRTEQGDSAMYLCASSLPGQLTMYFGAGTRLSVL.

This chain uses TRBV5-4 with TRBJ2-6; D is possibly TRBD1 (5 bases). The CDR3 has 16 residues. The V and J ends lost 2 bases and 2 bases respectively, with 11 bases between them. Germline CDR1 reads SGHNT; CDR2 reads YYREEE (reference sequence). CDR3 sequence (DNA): TGTGCCAGCAGCTTTGCAGGGATCACTGGGGCCAACGTCCTGACTTTC. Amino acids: CASSFAGITGANVLTF.

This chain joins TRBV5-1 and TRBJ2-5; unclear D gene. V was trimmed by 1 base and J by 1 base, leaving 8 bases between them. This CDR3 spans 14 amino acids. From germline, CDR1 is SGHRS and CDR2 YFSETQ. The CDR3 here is CASSLQASQETQYF. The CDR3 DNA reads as TGCGCCAGCAGCTTGCAGGCTTCCCAAGAGACCCAGTACTTC. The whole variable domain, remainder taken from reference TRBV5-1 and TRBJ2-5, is KAGVTQTPRYLIKTRGQQVTLSCSPISGHRSVSWYQQTPGQGLQFLFEYFSETQRNKGNFPGRFSGRQFSNSRSEMNVSTLELGDSALYLCASSLQASQETQYFGPGTRLLVL.

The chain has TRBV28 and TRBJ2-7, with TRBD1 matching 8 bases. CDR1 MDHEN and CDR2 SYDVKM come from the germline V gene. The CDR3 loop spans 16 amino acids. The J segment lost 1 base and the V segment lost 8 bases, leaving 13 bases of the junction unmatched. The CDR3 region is CASGNTRGRVSYEQYF. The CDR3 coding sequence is TGTGCCAGCGGGAATACCAGGGGGCGCGTGTCCTACGAGCAGTACTTC.

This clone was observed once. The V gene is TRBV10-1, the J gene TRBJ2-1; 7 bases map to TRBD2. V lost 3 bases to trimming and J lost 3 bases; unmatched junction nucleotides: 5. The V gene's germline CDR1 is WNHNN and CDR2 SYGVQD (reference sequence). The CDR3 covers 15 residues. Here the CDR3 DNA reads TGCGCCAGCAGTGATGGCGGGAGTGGCTACAATGAGCAGTTCTTC. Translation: CASSDGGSGYNEQFF.

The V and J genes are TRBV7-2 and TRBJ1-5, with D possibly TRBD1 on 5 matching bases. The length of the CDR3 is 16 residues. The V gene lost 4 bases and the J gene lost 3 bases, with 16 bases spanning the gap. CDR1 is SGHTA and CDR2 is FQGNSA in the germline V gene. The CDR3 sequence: CASSSRGGAVNQPQHF. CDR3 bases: TGTGCCAGCAGCTCGAGGGGAGGGGCCGTCAATCAGCCCCAGCATTTT.

CDR3 DNA: TGTGCCAGCAGCTTACGGCGGGAGGCAAGGAATGGCTACACCTTC. This codes for CASSLRREARNGYTF. The J gene is TRBJ1-2, the V gene TRBV7-2, with D unclear. V was cut by 2 bases and J by 6 bases, with 16 bases left in between. Germline CDR1 SGHTA, CDR2 FQGNSA. CDR3 length equals 15 residues. Full variable domain (remainder filled in from reference TRBV7-2 and TRBJ1-2): GAGVSQSPSNKVTEKGKDVELRCDPISGHTALYWYRQSLGQGLEFLIYFQGNSAPDKSGLPSDRFSAERTGGSVSTLTIQRTQQEDSAVYLCASSLRREARNGYTFGSGTRLTVV.

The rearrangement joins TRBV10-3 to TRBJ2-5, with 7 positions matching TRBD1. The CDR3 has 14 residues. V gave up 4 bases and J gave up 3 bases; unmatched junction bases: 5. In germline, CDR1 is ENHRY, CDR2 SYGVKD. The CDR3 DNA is TGTGCCATCAGTGGTCCACAGGGGAAAGAGACCCAGTACTTC. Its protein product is CAISGPQGKETQYF.

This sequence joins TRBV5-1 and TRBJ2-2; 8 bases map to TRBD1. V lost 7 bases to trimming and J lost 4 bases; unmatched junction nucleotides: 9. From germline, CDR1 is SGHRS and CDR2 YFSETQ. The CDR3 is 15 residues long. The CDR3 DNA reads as TGCGCCAGCTGGGCCCAGGGGGCGAGCACCGGGGAGCTGTTTTTT. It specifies CASWAQGASTGELFF.

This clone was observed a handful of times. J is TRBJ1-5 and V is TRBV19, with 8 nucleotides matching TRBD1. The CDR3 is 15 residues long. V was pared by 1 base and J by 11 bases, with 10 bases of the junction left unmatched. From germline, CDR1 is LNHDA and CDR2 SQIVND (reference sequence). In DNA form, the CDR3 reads TGTGCCAGTAGTATAGGAAGGCAGGGGGCGAAGGCCCAGCATTTT. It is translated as CASSIGRQGAKAQHF.

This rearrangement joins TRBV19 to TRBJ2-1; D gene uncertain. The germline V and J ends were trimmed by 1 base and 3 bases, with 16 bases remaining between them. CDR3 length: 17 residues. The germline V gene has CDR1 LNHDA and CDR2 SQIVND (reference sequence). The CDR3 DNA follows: TGTGCCAGTAGTATAGGAGGCAGTGTGACTTACTACAATGAGCAGTTCTTC. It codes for CASSIGGSVTYYNEQFF.

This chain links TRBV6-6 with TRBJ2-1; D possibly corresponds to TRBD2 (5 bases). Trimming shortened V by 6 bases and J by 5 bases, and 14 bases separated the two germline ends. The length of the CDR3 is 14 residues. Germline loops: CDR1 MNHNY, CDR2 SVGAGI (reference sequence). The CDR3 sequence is CASRPPREHNEQFF. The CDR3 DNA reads TGTGCCAGCAGACCCCCCCGGGAACACAATGAGCAGTTCTTC.

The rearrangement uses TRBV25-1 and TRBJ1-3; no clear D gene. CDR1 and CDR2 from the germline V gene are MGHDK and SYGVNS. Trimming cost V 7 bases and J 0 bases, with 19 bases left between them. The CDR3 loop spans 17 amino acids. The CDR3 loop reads CASTGLEGISSGNTIYF. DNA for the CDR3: TGTGCCAGCACGGGGTTGGAGGGAATCAGCTCTGGAAACACCATATATTTT. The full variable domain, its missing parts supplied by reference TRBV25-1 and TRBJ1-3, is EADIYQTPRYLVIGTGKKITLECSQTMGHDKMYWYQQDPGMELHLIHYSYGVNSTEKGDLSSESTVSRIRTEHFPLTLESARPSHTSQYLCASTGLEGISSGNTIYFGEGSWLTVV.